These 12 T cell receptor beta chains came from one sample sequenced in a study of blood T cell repertoires in COVID-19. Profiling relied on immunoSEQ multiplex PCR, and the TCRdb table lists in-frame clones only, not all of them. The table has some 150,000 clones, 85% to 90% seen once; the top ten hold 9.5% to 12%. Sequences were obtained from peripheral blood. The receptors were gathered from a woman aged 80 or over with acute or convalescent COVID-19.

This sequence joins TRBV3-1 (or the pseudogene TRBV3-2) and TRBJ2-3; 9 bases map to TRBD1. Germline loops: CDR1 LGHDT, CDR2 YNNKEL (reference sequence). This CDR3 comprises 16 residues. Unmatched junction bases numbered 8, after V lost 1 base and J lost 6 bases. The CDR3 nucleotides read TGTGCCAGCAGCCAAGTCCACCGGGACAGGGTTGATACGCAGTATTTT. This translates into CASSQVHRDRVDTQYF.

The chain combines TRBV6-2 or TRBV6-3 with TRBJ2-7; D is ambiguous. Germline-derived CDR1 and CDR2 are MNHEY and SVGEGT. The CDR3 extends over 13 amino acids. V was cut by 0 bases and J by 5 bases, with 8 bases left in between. CDR3 nucleotides: TGTGCCAGCAGTTACTCGAGCCCCAACGAGCAGTACTTC. Translation gives CASSYSSPNEQYF.

This clone came up once. The CDR3 loop reads CAVSRGTGSYNEQFF. The CDR3 DNA follows: TGTGCCGTCTCCCGGGGGACAGGCTCCTACAATGAGCAGTTCTTC. The chain is built from TRBV19 and TRBJ2-1; 8 bases are shared with TRBD1. Per germline, CDR1 LNHDA and CDR2 SQIVND (reference sequence). V dropped 11 bases and J dropped 0; count of bases not matched to a gene: 9. The CDR3 totals 15 residues. Full variable domain (rest looked up from reference TRBV19 and TRBJ2-1): DGGITQSPKYLFRKEGQNVTLSCEQNLNHDAMYWYRQDPGQGLRLIYYSQIVNDFQKGDIAEGYSVSREKKESFPLTVTSAQKNPTAFYLCAVSRGTGSYNEQFFGPGTRLTVL.

The rearrangement uses TRBV5-1 and TRBJ2-1; 7 bases map to TRBD1. Germline V gene sequence: CDR1 SGHRS, CDR2 YFSETQ. The CDR3 consists of 14 residues. V lost 6 bases, J lost 5 bases, and 8 bases stayed unmatched. This CDR3 reads CASNVDRLDNEQFF. The CDR3 DNA sequence: TGCGCCAGCAATGTGGACAGGCTAGACAATGAGCAGTTCTTC.

The chain recombines TRBV19 with TRBJ2-5; 9 bases match TRBD2. Germline CDR1 reads LNHDA; CDR2 reads SQIVND (reference sequence). Unmatched junction bases numbered 6, after V lost 3 bases and J lost 4 bases. The CDR3 is 15 amino acids. The CDR3 region has the DNA TGTGCCAGTAGTATGAGCGGGGGGCAAAGAGAGACCCAGTACTTC. Translation: CASSMSGGQRETQYF.

The V call is TRBV5-1, the J call TRBJ2-1, with 8 nucleotides matching TRBD1. Germline assignment: CDR1 SGHRS and CDR2 YFSETQ. This CDR3 comprises 13 residues. J lost 7 bases, V lost 3 bases, and 3 bases had no gene match. The CDR3 DNA sequence: TGCGCCAGCAGCTACAGGGGGGAAAATGAGCAGTTCTTC. Translated, it gives CASSYRGENEQFF.

This chain links TRBV12-5 with TRBJ1-1; D not resolved. V was pared by 1 base and J by 4 bases, with 7 bases between. CDR1 and CDR2 from the germline V gene are LGHNT and FRNRAP. The CDR3 has 13 amino acids. The CDR3 coding sequence is TGTGCTAGTGGTTTGGCTTACAGCACTGAAGCTTTCTTT. Translated, it gives CASGLAYSTEAFF. The full variable domain, completed using reference TRBV12-5 and TRBJ1-1, is DARVTQTPRHKVTEMGQEVTMRCQPILGHNTVFWYRQTMMQGLELLAYFRNRAPLDDSGMPKDRFSAEMPDATLATLKIQPSEPRDSAVYFCASGLAYSTEAFFGQGTRLTVV.

The chain carries TRBV4-3 and TRBJ1-5, with D possibly being TRBD1 (6 bases). With 4 bases removed from V and 2 bases from J, the gap between germline ends came to 9 bases. CDR1 is LGHNA, CDR2 YSLEER, per germline. CDR3 length: 14 residues. Written as DNA, the CDR3 is TGCGCCAGCAGCCGCCGGACAGGCAATCAGCCCCAGCATTTT. The encoded protein is CASSRRTGNQPQHF.

This clone was detected a few times. The chain employs TRBV7-3 and TRBJ2-2; TRBD2 matches 11 bases. The CDR3 is 17 residues long. Germline lookup yields CDR1 SGHTA and CDR2 FQGTGA. The junction had 7 bases not matched to a gene; V was cut back by 3 bases and J by 4 bases. In DNA, the CDR3 is TGTGCCAGCAGCTTGGTCCCACTAGCGGGGGTCACCGGGGAGCTGTTTTTT. Its protein is CASSLVPLAGVTGELFF.

This chain joins TRBV3-1 (or the pseudogene TRBV3-2) and TRBJ1-1, with D maybe TRBD1 (6 bases). This CDR3 has 15 amino acids. Germline V CDR1 and CDR2: LGHDT, YNNKEL (reference sequence). V gave up 1 base and J gave up 0 bases, with 9 bases separating them. The CDR3 is CASSQAGHLNTEAFF. The CDR3 DNA follows: TGTGCCAGCAGCCAAGCGGGACATCTGAACACTGAAGCTTTCTTT.

This chain links TRBV5-1 with TRBJ1-6; tentative D call: TRBD1 (5 bases). The CDR3 runs to 14 residues. Trimming removed 3 bases at V and 5 bases at J, with 9 bases between. Germline V gene lookup returns CDR1 SGHRS and CDR2 YFSETQ. The DNA of the CDR3 is TGCGCCAGCAGCTCCCAGGGCAATAATTCACCCCTCCACTTT. Amino acids: CASSSQGNNSPLHF.

The rearrangement links TRBV7-8 to TRBJ2-6; possibly TRBD2 for D (5 bases). The CDR3 covers 17 residues. Per germline, CDR1 SGHVS and CDR2 FQNEAQ. V shed 2 bases and J shed 0 bases, with 11 bases lying between them. This CDR3 is CASSLLGVNSGANVLTF. CDR3 in DNA: TGTGCCAGCAGCTTATTGGGAGTTAACTCTGGGGCCAACGTCCTGACTTTC.